This entry lists 10 T cell receptor beta chains sequenced from one sample in a study of shared T cell receptors in the human thymus. Sequenced by immunoSEQ multiplex PCR; TCRdb stores in-frame clones only, minus some. The sample holds 550,000 to 800,000 clones; approximately 85% are singletons and the top ten take approximately 0.01%. These data were likewise used in another study, on human thymus T cells.

The sample consisted of thymocytes. Receptors were obtained from a girl less than two years old with a congenital heart defect.

The chain has TRBV6-1 and TRBJ1-2, with 7 positions matching TRBD1. J gave up 4 bases and V 3 bases, and 5 bases lay outside the gene matches. Germline V lookup: CDR1 MNHNS, CDR2 SASEGT. The CDR3 loop spans 14 amino acids. As DNA, the CDR3 is TGTGCCAGCAGTGACCGACAGGGATCCTATGGCTACACCTTC. Translating gives CASSDRQGSYGYTF.

The chain uses TRBV5-5 and TRBJ2-3, with 7 bases aligning to TRBD2. Trimming cost V 6 bases and J 1 base; bases outside gene matches: 8. Germline CDR1 is SGHKS and CDR2 is YYEKEE (reference sequence). This CDR3 is 15 amino acids long. The DNA of the CDR3 is TGTGCCAGCATCAGATGGGGAGGGGGCACAGATACGCAGTATTTT. Translated: CASIRWGGGTDTQYF.

The J gene is TRBJ2-7, the V gene TRBV5-1; maybe TRBD2 (6 bases). CDR1 SGHRS and CDR2 YFSETQ come from the germline V gene. The CDR3 totals 16 residues. The germline V and J ends were trimmed by 2 bases and 2 bases, with 17 bases remaining between them. This CDR3 reads CASSFLSSGPTYEQYF. The CDR3 DNA follows: TGCGCCAGCAGCTTCCTAAGTAGCGGTCCTACCTACGAGCAGTACTTC.

This chain connects TRBV12-5 to TRBJ1-6; 7 positions agree with TRBD1. J was trimmed by 9 bases and V by 2 bases; bases with no gene match: 7. This CDR3 contains 15 residues. Per germline, CDR1 LGHNT and CDR2 FRNRAP. The CDR3 DNA reads as TGTGCTAGTGGTTTGCACAGGGGTTGTCTTTCACCCCTCCACTTT. This translates into CASGLHRGCLSPLHF.

The chain joins TRBV27 to TRBJ1-1; a weak D match, TRBD1 (6 bases). From germline, CDR1 is MNHEY and CDR2 SMNVEV (reference sequence). The V end was cut by 8 bases, the J end by 1 base, with 17 bases between. This CDR3 contains 15 residues. The chain's CDR3 is CASRHTGQSNTEAFF. The CDR3 DNA is TGTGCCAGCCGACATACCGGACAGTCGAACACTGAAGCTTTCTTT.

This clone was recorded once. The chain carries TRBV5-1 and TRBJ1-4; TRBD1 might be the D (5 bases). The CDR3 covers 15 residues. V was trimmed by 6 bases and J by 7 bases, leaving 19 bases between them. CDR1 is SGHRS and CDR2 is YFSETQ in the germline V gene. DNA for the CDR3: TGCGCCAGCACCCGCGGCGGGGGTGATGGTGAAAAACTGTTTTTT. The encoded protein is CASTRGGGDGEKLFF. Full variable domain (outside the CDR3, taken from reference TRBV5-1 and TRBJ1-4): KAGVTQTPRYLIKTRGQQVTLSCSPISGHRSVSWYQQTPGQGLQFLFEYFSETQRNKGNFPGRFSGRQFSNSRSEMNVSTLELGDSALYLCASTRGGGDGEKLFFGSGTQLSVL.

The chain employs TRBV7-3 and TRBJ2-1, with 10 bases that match TRBD2. V trimming: 5 bases; J trimming: 0 bases; junction bases outside the gene matches: 7. This CDR3 is built from 17 residues. Germline V CDR1 and CDR2: SGHTA, FQGTGA. The CDR3 region is CASSLRTSGSSYNEQFF. In DNA, the CDR3 is TGTGCCAGCAGCCTCCGGACTAGCGGAAGCTCCTACAATGAGCAGTTCTTC.

The V and J genes are TRBV9 and TRBJ2-1; TRBD1 matches at 8 bases. This CDR3 is built from 13 residues. V shed 1 base and J 9 bases; nucleotides not matched to a gene: 3. Germline loops: CDR1 SGDLS, CDR2 YYNGEE. Written as DNA, the CDR3 is TGTGCCAGCAGCGTACCAGGGGGCGTTGAGCAGTTCTTC. Protein sequence: CASSVPGGVEQFF.

The chain links TRBV7-2 to TRBJ2-1; 8 nucleotides match TRBD1. Germline V CDR1 and CDR2: SGHTA, FQGNSA. The V gene end was trimmed by 5 bases and the J gene end by 1 base; junction bases not matched to a gene: 4. The CDR3 is made up of 15 amino acids. DNA of the CDR3: TGTGCCAGCAGCACCAGGGGGCCTTCCTACAATGAGCAGTTCTTC. Protein product: CASSTRGPSYNEQFF.

This sequence joins TRBV19 and TRBJ1-5; 10 bases are a match to TRBD1. The CDR3 is made up of 17 amino acids. The trim removed 6 bases at V and 4 bases at J, leaving 12 bases unmatched. Looked up from germline, CDR1 is LNHDA and CDR2 is SQIVND (reference sequence). The CDR3 is CASSLGRQGASNQPQHF. CDR3 DNA sequence: TGTGCCAGTAGCCTGGGGCGACAGGGGGCCTCTAATCAGCCCCAGCATTTT.